The present TCR beta chain was sequenced within a study of identical twins. General observations from the study: Among monozygotic twins, out-of-frame TCR alpha sharing exceeded what models predicted. Twins' excess sharing was less marked for out-of-frame beta sequences.

TCRdb reanalysed the 5' RACE reads using MiXCR and keeps one entry per CDR3 protein. In the table there are about 430,000 distinct CDR3 sequences, under 20% of which are singletons. This clonotype was detected ten times or more. The antigen is undetermined. Germline V lookup: CDR1 ENHRY, CDR2 SYGVKD. CDR3 length: 11 amino acids. V shed 3 bases and J shed 4 bases, with 4 bases lying between them. Sequenced: naive T cells sorted from blood. V and J are TRBV10-3 and TRBJ2-7, with no clear D. The receptor was derived from a man between 45 and 60 years old in good health. CDR3 nucleotides: TGTGCCATCAGTGACACGTACGAGCAGTACTTC. Residues: CAISDTYEQYF.